The clone carrying this TCR beta chain was detected many times. These data belong to a study of beta chain features in type 1 diabetes. The isolated RNA, all of it, was reverse transcribed, so expressed TCRB transcripts were what got sequenced. Repertoires were generated with immunoSEQ multiplex PCR, while TCRdb's copy carries only in-frame clones and drops some. The sample shows almost 350,000 clones, less than 9.5% of them seen only once. Trimming removed 4 bases from V and 8 bases from J; junction bases left unmatched: 8. The germline gives CDR1 SGHDN, CDR2 FVKESK. CDR3 size: 16 residues. This receptor was taken from a young woman in good health. The chain carries TRBV14 and TRBJ2-3; 14 bases line up with TRBD2. The sample consisted of central memory CD4+ T cells from blood. Here the CDR3 DNA reads TGTGCCAGCAGCCGGAAACCGGGACTAGCGGGAGCTACGCAGTATTTT. This gives the protein CASSRKPGLAGATQYF.